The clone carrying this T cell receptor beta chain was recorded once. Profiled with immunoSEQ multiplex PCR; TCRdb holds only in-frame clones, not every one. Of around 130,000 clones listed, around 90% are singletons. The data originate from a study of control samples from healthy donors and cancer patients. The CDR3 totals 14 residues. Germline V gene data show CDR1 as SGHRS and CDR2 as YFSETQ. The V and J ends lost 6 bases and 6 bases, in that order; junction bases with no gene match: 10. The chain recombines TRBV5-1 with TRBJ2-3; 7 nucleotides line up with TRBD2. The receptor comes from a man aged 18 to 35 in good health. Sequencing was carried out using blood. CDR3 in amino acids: CASTLTSWSDTQYF. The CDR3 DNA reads TGCGCCAGCACCCTGACTAGCTGGTCCGATACGCAGTATTTT. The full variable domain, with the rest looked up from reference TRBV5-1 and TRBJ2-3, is KAGVTQTPRYLIKTRGQQVTLSCSPISGHRSVSWYQQTPGQGLQFLFEYFSETQRNKGNFPGRFSGRQFSNSRSEMNVSTLELGDSALYLCASTLTSWSDTQYFGPGTRLTVL.